This T cell receptor beta chain was identified during a study of blood T cells in healthy people across ages. Study overall: There was about one barcoded beta molecule captured by template switching per two T cells.

A sample-barcoded 5' primer and a J-beta primer mix were used in a second PCR of about 6 to 11 cycles. The template-switch adaptor, which had 12 random nucleotides, put a tag on each cDNA molecule. TCRdb analysed the 5' RACE reads with MiXCR anew, one entry per CDR3 protein. The sample carries hundreds of thousands of distinct CDR3 sequences, under 65% recorded once. Findings of the study overall: PBMC samples, being unsorted, prevented any conclusive comparison of naive and antigen-experienced cells. Long-lived donors exceeded aged donors in naive CD4+ cells and diversity.

Worth noting for this clonotype: Its antigen remains unidentified.

V was clipped by 0 bases and J by 3 bases, with 14 bases between them. This CDR3 has 16 amino acids. Germline V gene lookup returns CDR1 SGHTS and CDR2 YDEGEE. This sequence originates from a man in his 60s in good health. The V call is TRBV5-8, the J call TRBJ2-3; the D gene is possibly TRBD1 (6 bases). Material for sequencing was blood. CDR3 sequence: CASSLGPGERTDTQYF. The DNA for the CDR3 is TGTGCCAGCAGCTTGGGGCCAGGGGAAAGGACAGATACGCAGTATTTT.